This passage covers 29 T cell receptor beta chains from one sample sequenced in a study of cytomegalovirus exposure and HLA in healthy donors. Using immunoSEQ multiplex PCR, the repertoire was profiled, and TCRdb retains in-frame clones only, with some absent. The data hold about 110,000 clones, with roughly 90% observed a single time. Sequenced: PBMCs. The receptors originated from a young woman in good health and CMV-seropositive.

DNA of the CDR3: TGTGCCAGCACCTCCTCCTACGAGCAGTACTTC. Protein sequence: CASTSSYEQYF. This rearrangement joins TRBV21-1 to TRBJ2-7; the DNA was not compared with TRBD2, the D call given in the table. TRBV21-1 is a pseudogene locus. This CDR3 contains 11 residues.

CDR3 loop: CASSVEHLNGYTF. The CDR3 DNA reads TGTGCCAGCAGCGTAGAACATCTTAATGGCTACACCTTC. This sequence joins TRBV9 and TRBJ1-2; D ambiguous. The CDR3 consists of 13 residues. The germline CDR1 and CDR2 sequences are SGDLS and YYNGEE. V was pared by 0 bases and J by 6 bases, with 9 bases between.

The J gene is TRBJ2-3, the V gene TRBV28; the D is unclear. Trimming removed 3 bases from V and 2 bases from J, with 9 bases in between. The CDR3 is 14 amino acids. Looked up from germline, CDR1 is MDHEN and CDR2 is SYDVKM. The CDR3 reads CASSFDGVTDTQYF. In DNA form, the CDR3 reads TGTGCCAGCAGTTTTGACGGAGTCACAGATACGCAGTATTTT.

The chain joins TRBV6-5 to TRBJ1-4; 7 nucleotides line up with TRBD1. V lost 6 bases to trimming and J lost 10 bases; unmatched junction nucleotides: 11. The germline CDR1 and CDR2 sequences are MNHEY and SVGAGI. The CDR3 is 14 residues long. The CDR3 spells CASSSLQQGLKLFF. The CDR3 DNA follows: TGTGCCAGCAGCTCACTGCAACAGGGGCTAAAACTGTTTTTT.

This clone has more than one count but fewer than ten. V and J are TRBV7-2 and TRBJ2-3; 11 bases fit TRBD1. Germline V lookup: CDR1 SGHTA, CDR2 FQGNSA. The ends lost 1 base at V and 3 bases at J; junction bases unmatched: 3. CDR3 length: 16 amino acids. The CDR3, as DNA: TGTGCCAGCAGCTTAGTTGGGACAGGGGGAACAGATACGCAGTATTTT. Translated: CASSLVGTGGTDTQYF.

This chain connects TRBV28 to TRBJ2-5; weak D call: TRBD1 (6 bases). Germline CDR1 reads MDHEN; CDR2 reads SYDVKM. CDR3 length equals 13 residues. The V end was cut by 9 bases, the J end by 7 bases, with 18 bases between. The CDR3 region is CASISTGKGTQYF. The CDR3 DNA is TGTGCCAGTATCTCTACAGGGAAAGGGACCCAGTACTTC. Full variable domain (outside the CDR3, taken from reference TRBV28 and TRBJ2-5): DVKVTQSSRYLVKRTGEKVFLECVQDMDHENMFWYRQDPGLGLRLIYFSYDVKMKEKGDIPEGYSVSREKKERFSLILESASTNQTSMYLCASISTGKGTQYFGPGTRLLVL.

About this clone: Other DNA sequences of this sample code for an identical CDR3. V usage is TRBV7-2 and J usage is TRBJ1-3; TRBD1 matches 7 bases. The germline V gene encodes CDR1 SGHTA and CDR2 FQGNSA. The CDR3 is made up of 13 amino acids. V dropped 3 bases and J dropped 4; count of bases not matched to a gene: 0. Here the CDR3 DNA reads TGTGCCAGCAGCTTGGGACAGGGAAACACCATATATTTT. It is translated as CASSLGQGNTIYF.

The V gene is TRBV28, the J gene TRBJ2-7, with 7 bases fitting TRBD1. The CDR3 is made up of 14 amino acids. Germline CDR1 is MDHEN and CDR2 is SYDVKM. J was trimmed by 4 bases and V by 2 bases; bases with no gene match: 5. The CDR3 nucleotides read TGTGCCAGCAGTTTAGGGACAGAGCATTACGAGCAGTACTTC. This sequence encodes CASSLGTEHYEQYF.

This sequence joins TRBV27 and TRBJ1-2; 9 bases match TRBD1. From germline, CDR1 is MNHEY and CDR2 SMNVEV (reference sequence). With V trimmed by 5 bases and J by 6 bases, 10 bases remained unmatched. The CDR3 extends over 15 amino acids. The DNA for the CDR3 is TGTGCCAGCAGTAAAAACAGGGGGCGCGGTAATGGCTACACCTTC. As protein: CASSKNRGRGNGYTF.

This rearrangement joins TRBV28 to TRBJ2-7; 7 bases align to TRBD1. The V and J ends lost 4 bases and 3 bases, in that order; junction bases with no gene match: 9. From germline, CDR1 is MDHEN and CDR2 SYDVKM. This CDR3 region has 15 residues. The CDR3 here is CASSSGTGADYEQYV. The CDR3 nucleotides read TGTGCCAGCAGTTCGGGAACAGGGGCCGACTACGAGCAGTACGTC.

The chain combines TRBV19 with TRBJ1-3; D not certain. The CDR3 totals 17 residues. Between the trimmed V and J ends, which lost 6 bases and 4 bases, there was a span of 22 bases. Germline V gene data show CDR1 as LNHDA and CDR2 as SQIVND (reference sequence). The CDR3 sequence: CASRRGNTAAGGNTIYF. The CDR3 coding sequence is TGTGCCAGTAGAAGAGGGAATACAGCTGCGGGCGGAAACACCATATATTTT.

This clone was observed a single time. The chain recombines TRBV6-5 with TRBJ1-2, with no clear D. Trimming pared 0 bases from V and 5 bases from J, leaving 16 bases between. Germline lookup yields CDR1 MNHEY and CDR2 SVGAGI. The CDR3 covers 16 residues. CDR3 sequence: CASSYSSGRGWYGYTF. The CDR3 DNA sequence: TGTGCCAGCAGTTACTCGAGTGGGCGGGGTTGGTATGGCTACACCTTC.

The chain joins TRBV28 to TRBJ1-3, with D tentatively TRBD1 (5 bases). Per germline, CDR1 MDHEN and CDR2 SYDVKM. CDR3 length: 13 residues. The V end lost 5 bases, the J end lost 8 bases, and 13 bases lay between the germline ends. CDR3 loop: CASSRRVADTIYF. CDR3 bases: TGTGCCAGCAGTCGCAGGGTGGCAGACACCATATATTTT.

This chain joins TRBV4-1 and TRBJ1-5, with TRBD1 as a possible D gene (6 bases). CDR3 size: 13 residues. Per germline, CDR1 MGHRA and CDR2 YSYEKL. V gave up 1 base and J gave up 11 bases, with 12 bases separating them. This CDR3 is CASSQGPTGSQHF. In nucleotides, the CDR3 is TGCGCCAGCAGCCAAGGCCCGACAGGCTCCCAGCATTTT.

J is TRBJ1-2 and V is TRBV4-3; 7 bases match TRBD1. The CDR3 is 15 amino acids. V gave up 0 bases and J gave up 6 bases; unmatched junction bases: 7. Per germline, CDR1 LGHNA and CDR2 YSLEER. The CDR3 is CASSQDRSGTDGYTF. The CDR3 DNA reads TGCGCCAGCAGCCAAGATCGTTCCGGGACAGATGGCTACACCTTC.

The J gene is TRBJ2-7, the V gene TRBV20-1; D is undetermined. The germline CDR1 and CDR2 sequences are DFQATT and SNEGSKA (reference sequence). This CDR3 contains 11 residues. The V and J ends lost 1 base and 4 bases respectively, with 5 bases between them. In DNA, the CDR3 is TGCAGTGCTAGAGTCCTATACGAGCAGTACTTC. Its translation is CSARVLYEQYF.

The V gene is TRBV10-3, the J gene TRBJ2-7, with D uncertain. The CDR3 spans 14 residues. V shed 0 bases and J shed 3 bases, with 9 bases lying between them. CDR1 ENHRY and CDR2 SYGVKD come from the germline V gene. CDR3 loop: CAISESVGFYEQYF. DNA of the CDR3: TGTGCCATCAGTGAGTCGGTGGGCTTCTACGAGCAGTACTTC.

This rearrangement joins TRBV4-1 to TRBJ2-1, with 10 bases that match TRBD2. CDR3 length: 16 residues. Germline lookup yields CDR1 MGHRA and CDR2 YSYEKL. The junction had 10 bases not matched to a gene; V was cut back by 5 bases and J by 6 bases. CDR3 amino acids: CASSSETGTSVNEQFF. The DNA for the CDR3 is TGCGCCAGCAGCAGCGAAACCGGGACTAGCGTCAATGAGCAGTTCTTC.

The chain combines TRBV9 with TRBJ2-1; TRBD1 matches 9 bases. CDR3 length: 19 amino acids. Looked up from germline, CDR1 is SGDLS and CDR2 is YYNGEE. Trimming took 3 bases from V and 0 from J; bases not matched to a gene: 13. As DNA, the CDR3 is TGTGCCAGCAGCGACCCCCTGGACAGGGGAATAATCTCCTACAATGAGCAGTTCTTC. This gives the protein CASSDPLDRGIISYNEQFF.

The rearrangement links TRBV5-1 to TRBJ2-3; 10 bases map to TRBD1. Germline CDR1 is SGHRS and CDR2 is YFSETQ. V shed 4 bases and J 3 bases; nucleotides not matched to a gene: 2. The length of the CDR3 is 14 residues. The CDR3 DNA sequence: TGCGCCAGCAGCCAGGGACAGGGGACAGATACGCAGTATTTT. This encodes CASSQGQGTDTQYF.

The V gene is TRBV18, the J gene TRBJ1-5; D unclear. The CDR3 is 14 residues long. Germline CDR1 is KGHSH and CDR2 is LQKENI. The ends were cut back, 3 bases at V and 0 bases at J, with 6 bases in the middle. CDR3 residues: CASSPSHSNQPQHF. The DNA of the CDR3 is TGTGCCAGCTCACCTTCCCATAGCAATCAGCCCCAGCATTTT.

The rearrangement joins TRBV6-4 to TRBJ1-5, with no clear D. Germline CDR1 is MRHNA and CDR2 is SNTAGT. The CDR3 loop spans 13 amino acids. V lost 3 bases, J lost 0 bases, and 3 bases lay in between. The CDR3 region has the DNA TGTGCCAGCAGTGAGGCTAGCAATCAGCCCCAGCATTTT. It codes for CASSEASNQPQHF.

This chain joins TRBV9 and TRBJ1-3; 8 bases map to TRBD1. J gave up 0 bases and V 0 bases, and 2 bases lay outside the gene matches. The CDR3 has 16 amino acids. CDR1 is SGDLS, CDR2 YYNGEE, per germline. The CDR3 coding sequence is TGTGCCAGCAGCGTAGACAGGGGGATCTCTGGAAACACCATATATTTT. This encodes CASSVDRGISGNTIYF.

V and J are TRBV19 and TRBJ1-1; D is possibly TRBD1 (5 bases). Germline V gene lookup returns CDR1 LNHDA and CDR2 SQIVND (reference sequence). Trimming left V 5 bases short and J 11 bases short, with 21 bases between. The CDR3 spans 14 residues. CDR3 sequence reads: CASSVTIGAPLAFF. The CDR3 coding sequence is TGTGCCAGTAGTGTGACGATTGGGGCTCCGCTCGCTTTCTTT.

The sample holds one count of this clone. The V call is TRBV28, the J call TRBJ1-4; a possible D gene is TRBD1 (5 bases). The V end was cut by 3 bases, the J end by 0 bases, with 11 bases between. Per germline, CDR1 MDHEN and CDR2 SYDVKM. The CDR3 consists of 16 residues. CDR3 in DNA: TGTGCCAGCAGTTTCCCAGGGTTTACAACTAATGAAAAACTGTTTTTT. Its protein product is CASSFPGFTTNEKLFF.

The V and J genes are TRBV15 and TRBJ2-7, with D perhaps matching TRBD1 (6 bases). Trimming pared 4 bases from V and 0 bases from J, leaving 19 bases between. The CDR3 runs 17 residues. Germline V gene lookup returns CDR1 LNHNV and CDR2 YYDKDF (reference sequence). CDR3 protein: CATSKSSNRASSYEQYF. The CDR3 nucleotides read TGTGCCACCAGCAAGAGTAGCAACAGGGCGAGCTCCTACGAGCAGTACTTC.

There are a few counts of this clone. This sequence joins TRBV19 and TRBJ2-7; the D gene is possibly TRBD1 (6 bases). Germline CDR1 and CDR2: LNHDA and SQIVND (reference sequence). The ends were cut back, 3 bases at V and 2 bases at J, with 14 bases in the middle. The CDR3 is 15 amino acids. The CDR3 protein is CASSIDGQGPYEQYF. The DNA of the CDR3 is TGTGCCAGTAGTATTGATGGCCAGGGGCCCTACGAGCAGTACTTC.

J is TRBJ2-2 and V is TRBV7-9; the match to TRBD1 covers 11 bases. The germline gives CDR1 SEHNR, CDR2 FQNEAQ (reference sequence). V gave up 6 bases and J gave up 3 bases; unmatched junction bases: 6. The CDR3 extends over 16 amino acids. This CDR3 reads CASRRTGGEDTGELFF. Written as DNA, the CDR3 is TGTGCCAGCAGGAGGACAGGGGGCGAGGACACCGGGGAGCTGTTTTTT. Full variable domain (missing parts from reference TRBV7-9 and TRBJ2-2): DTGVSQNPRHKITKRGQNVTFRCDPISEHNRLYWYRQTLGQGPEFLTYFQNEAQLEKSRLLSDRFSAERPKGSFSTLEIQRTEQGDSAMYLCASRRTGGEDTGELFFGEGSRLTVL.

DNA of the CDR3: TGTGCCAGCAGCGCCGGACAGCCAGTCTCTGGAAACACCATATATTTT. Its protein product is CASSAGQPVSGNTIYF. J is TRBJ1-3 and V is TRBV2; TRBD1 is a possible D gene (6 bases). CDR1 SNHLY and CDR2 FYNNEI come from the germline V gene. V was cut by 6 bases and J by 0 bases, with 15 bases left in between. This CDR3 spans 16 amino acids.